The T cell receptor beta chain under discussion was sequenced for a study of PD-1 blockade in classical Hodgkin lymphoma. Whole-study findings and limits: The study reported lower baseline TCR diversity in newly diagnosed patients than in healthy donors. It was CD4+ TCR diversity, not CD8+, that rose significantly by C4D1.

This table comes from immunoSEQ multiplex PCR, and its TCRdb copy is limited to in-frame clones, with some not included. The table records about 92,000 clones, around 80% of them present only once. Regarding time point: cycle 4 day 1 (C4D1), after 6 weeks of nivolumab. Relapses following autologous stem cell transplantation were seen in all patients, with brentuximab vedotin exposure varying. Classifying best responses yielded complete response, partial response or progressive disease. Worth noting for this clone: Its antigen is unidentified.

V trimming: 4 bases; J trimming: 0 bases; junction bases outside the gene matches: 4. This CDR3 is built from 16 residues. Germline CDR1 SGHKS, CDR2 YYEKEE (reference sequence). Sequenced material: peripheral blood mononuclear cells (PBMCs), taken before the fourth cycle of nivolumab. This chain uses TRBV5-5 with TRBJ2-3; 11 nucleotides align to TRBD2. The TCR was taken from a human donor with classical Hodgkin lymphoma. CDR3 in DNA: TGTGCCAGCAGCCCCAGGACTAGCGGGAGCACAGATACGCAGTATTTT. Amino acids: CASSPRTSGSTDTQYF.